The entry that follows covers one T cell receptor (beta chain) sequence. Its target is unknown. Sequenced by immunoSEQ multiplex PCR; TCRdb stores in-frame clones only, minus some. The table lists 200,000 or so clones, around 90% of them singletons. From the roughly 110-subject validation cohort, which was separate from the approximately 670-subject first cohort, the donors were drawn. This sample is part of a study of cytomegalovirus exposure and HLA in healthy donors. Points from the study as a whole: Many donors shared some public TCRs, even though most TCR sequences were rare.

The V gene lost 4 bases and the J gene lost 2 bases, with 12 bases spanning the gap. CDR3 size: 16 residues. Germline V lookup: CDR1 MNHEY, CDR2 SVGAGI. This rearrangement joins TRBV6-5 to TRBJ2-6; tentative D call: TRBD1 (6 bases). The clonotype was recovered from a woman aged 18 to 35 in good health and CMV-seropositive. The sample consisted of PBMCs. The CDR3 sequence is CASSLTQGAGANVLTF. The CDR3 nucleotides are TGTGCCAGCAGTTTGACACAGGGTGCTGGGGCCAACGTCCTGACTTTC.